The 17 T cell receptor beta chains listed next were all sequenced from one sample in a study of spatial heterogeneity in lung cancer. Documented time point: sample taken at primary tumor resection. Sequencing covered unsorted whole RNA taken from tumor, nontumor lung or frozen PBMC. TCRdb re-called the 5' RACE reads through MiXCR, storing one row per CDR3 protein. Of approximately 40,000 distinct CDR3 sequences in the sample, 6.5% to 9% were seen once. The specimen was PBMCs, collected at surgery. Receptor source: a male donor with early-stage non-small cell lung cancer.

This clonotype occurred many times. The chain joins TRBV20-1 to TRBJ1-5, with D perhaps TRBD1 (6 bases). V shed 0 bases and J shed 2 bases, with 8 bases lying between them. Germline V gives CDR1 DFQATT, CDR2 SNEGSKA (reference sequence). The CDR3 is made up of 14 amino acids. The CDR3: CSARDPGGNQPQHF. As DNA, the CDR3 is TGCAGTGCTAGAGATCCAGGGGGCAATCAGCCCCAGCATTTT.

This clonotype was observed a handful of times. The chain carries TRBV6-5 and TRBJ1-1, with 10 bases aligning to TRBD1. The V segment lost 4 bases and the J segment 3 bases; nucleotides outside the gene matches: 11. Looked up from germline, CDR1 is MNHEY and CDR2 is SVGAGI. This CDR3 has 17 residues. DNA of the CDR3: TGTGCCAGCAGTTTATCATTCGGGACAGGGGTTGACACTGAAGCTTTCTTT. It translates to CASSLSFGTGVDTEAFF.

This clonotype was recorded many times. This chain uses TRBV6-2 or TRBV6-3 with TRBJ1-2; D unclear. Germline V gives CDR1 MNHEY, CDR2 SVGEGT. V lost 0 bases and J 3 bases, leaving 5 bases between the germline ends. The CDR3 is 13 residues long. This chain's CDR3 is CASSYSVDYGYTF. The CDR3 DNA sequence: TGTGCCAGCAGTTACTCAGTAGACTATGGCTACACCTTC.

Many counts were recorded for this clonotype. The genes are TRBV27 and TRBJ1-3; D is perhaps TRBD1 (5 bases). V was cut by 5 bases and J by 3 bases, with 11 bases left in between. Germline loops: CDR1 MNHEY, CDR2 SMNVEV (reference sequence). The length of the CDR3 is 14 residues. The CDR3 DNA sequence: TGTGCCAGCAGTAATCAGGGAGGTGGAAACACCATATATTTT. It is translated as CASSNQGGGNTIYF.

At least ten counts were recorded for this clonotype. This chain connects TRBV5-6 to TRBJ1-3; a possible D gene is TRBD1 (6 bases). V dropped 3 bases and J dropped 7 bases, with 26 bases sitting between them. The length of the CDR3 is 18 residues. The germline V gene has CDR1 SGHDT and CDR2 YYEEEE. The CDR3 sequence is CASSSGQQTLRQWNTIYF. The DNA for the CDR3 is TGTGCCAGCAGCTCAGGACAGCAAACGTTACGCCAGTGGAACACCATATATTTT.

This clonotype was counted between two and nine times. V usage is TRBV5-1 and J usage is TRBJ2-5; perhaps TRBD1 as D (6 bases). The germline V gene encodes CDR1 SGHRS and CDR2 YFSETQ. V dropped 4 bases and J dropped 0 bases, with 13 bases sitting between them. The length of the CDR3 is 15 residues. The CDR3 here is CASSPRGWHQETQYF. In DNA, the CDR3 is TGCGCCAGCAGCCCTAGGGGGTGGCACCAAGAGACCCAGTACTTC.

The genes are TRBV19 and TRBJ2-5; D may be TRBD2 (6 bases). Trimming removed 9 bases at V and 5 bases at J, with 16 bases between. The CDR3 has 13 residues. Germline-derived CDR1 and CDR2 are LNHDA and SQIVND (reference sequence). The CDR3 region has the DNA TGTGCCAGCCAACAGGTCGCGGGGGAGACCCAGTACTTC. It specifies CASQQVAGETQYF.

Here the CDR3 DNA reads TGCAGTGCTAGCTACCAAAAAGGGGGAGAGACGGGTCAGCCCCAGCATTTT. It is translated as CSASYQKGGETGQPQHF. The chain employs TRBV20-1 and TRBJ1-5, with D possibly matching TRBD1 (6 bases). The germline V gene encodes CDR1 DFQATT and CDR2 SNEGSKA (reference sequence). V dropped 3 bases and J dropped 6 bases, with 24 bases sitting between them. This CDR3 is 17 amino acids long.

In this sample, this clonotype turned up many times. The genes are TRBV30 and TRBJ2-7; weak D call: TRBD2 (5 bases). Per germline, CDR1 GTSNPN and CDR2 SVGIG (reference sequence). CDR3 length: 17 amino acids. V was cut by 2 bases and J by 0 bases, with 20 bases left in between. CDR3 in amino acids: CAWSTKEASLISYEQYV. Here the CDR3 DNA reads TGTGCCTGGAGTACAAAGGAGGCCAGCTTAATCTCCTACGAGCAGTACGTC.

The chain links TRBV7-2 to TRBJ1-2; 7 bases fit TRBD1. With 5 bases clipped from V and 6 bases from J, the junction kept 9 bases outside the gene matches. Germline V gene lookup returns CDR1 SGHTA and CDR2 FQGNSA. This CDR3 spans 14 amino acids. For the CDR3, the DNA is TGTGCCAGCAGCCCAGAACAGGGGTTGGATGGCTACACCTTC. It translates to CASSPEQGLDGYTF.

The chain joins TRBV19 to TRBJ2-1; 10 nucleotides line up with TRBD2. This CDR3 has 14 amino acids. Germline V gene lookup returns CDR1 LNHDA and CDR2 SQIVND (reference sequence). V lost 10 bases to trimming and J lost 5 bases; unmatched junction nucleotides: 8. CDR3 amino acids: CATKAGGKHNEQFF. The CDR3 DNA reads TGTGCCACTAAAGCGGGAGGGAAACACAATGAGCAGTTCTTC.

The chain carries TRBV28 and TRBJ2-7; 7 bases are shared with TRBD2. V was clipped by 3 bases and J by 0 bases; unmatched bases: 2. Germline V gene data show CDR1 as MDHEN and CDR2 as SYDVKM. CDR3 length: 14 amino acids. CDR3 residues: CASSLGGSSYEQYV. The CDR3, as DNA: TGTGCCAGCAGTTTGGGAGGGAGCTCCTACGAGCAGTACGTC.

The genes are TRBV15 and TRBJ1-2, with D perhaps matching TRBD1 (6 bases). The CDR3 spans 14 residues. Germline V gene data show CDR1 as LNHNV and CDR2 as YYDKDF (reference sequence). V was trimmed by 3 bases and J by 4 bases, leaving 12 bases between them. The CDR3 loop is CATSRGGASYGYTF. The CDR3 DNA sequence: TGTGCCACCAGCAGGGGGGGCGCATCCTATGGCTACACCTTC.

The table lists this clonotype with many counts. The rearrangement joins TRBV5-4 to TRBJ2-1, with 7 bases identical to TRBD2. Trimming took 4 bases from V and 10 from J; bases not matched to a gene: 8. CDR3 length equals 13 residues. CDR1 is SGHNT and CDR2 is YYREEE in the germline V gene (reference sequence). The CDR3 region is CASSTSGTKEQFF. The CDR3 DNA follows: TGTGCCAGCAGCACCTCCGGGACTAAGGAGCAGTTCTTC. Full variable domain (outside the CDR3, taken from reference TRBV5-4 and TRBJ2-1): ETGVTQSPTHLIKTRGQQVTLRCSSQSGHNTVSWYQQALGQGPQFIFQYYREEENGRGNFPPRFSGLQFPNYSSELNVNALELDDSALYLCASSTSGTKEQFFGPGTRLTVL.

This clonotype was observed a handful of times. The genes are TRBV7-9 and TRBJ2-5; D is perhaps TRBD1 (6 bases). Germline CDR1 reads SEHNR; CDR2 reads FQNEAQ (reference sequence). V was trimmed by 5 bases and J by 5 bases, leaving 18 bases between them. The CDR3 consists of 15 residues. The CDR3 region is CASSNGGPRGETQYF. Written as DNA, the CDR3 is TGTGCCAGCAGCAACGGCGGGCCGAGGGGGGAGACCCAGTACTTC.

There are many counts of this clonotype. This sequence joins TRBV12-5 and TRBJ1-1; D is perhaps TRBD1 (5 bases). Germline assignment: CDR1 LGHNT and CDR2 FRNRAP. The CDR3 is 16 amino acids. V shed 5 bases and J shed 6 bases, with 22 bases lying between them. The CDR3 DNA follows: TGTGCTAGTGGTCTAAAGCCGGGACGTATCTTGTCTGAAGCTTTCTTT. This gives the protein CASGLKPGRILSEAFF. The full variable domain, its missing parts supplied by reference TRBV12-5 and TRBJ1-1, is DARVTQTPRHKVTEMGQEVTMRCQPILGHNTVFWYRQTMMQGLELLAYFRNRAPLDDSGMPKDRFSAEMPDATLATLKIQPSEPRDSAVYFCASGLKPGRILSEAFFGQGTRLTVV.

This clonotype was counted many times. V gene TRBV7-8 combines with J gene TRBJ2-5; TRBD2 agrees at 9 bases. The CDR3 spans 17 residues. The germline V gene has CDR1 SGHVS and CDR2 FQNEAQ. V shed 2 bases, J shed 1 base, and the junction held 8 bases outside the gene matches. This CDR3 is CASSLRVLLAGQETQYF. The DNA for the CDR3 is TGTGCCAGCAGCTTACGCGTTTTACTAGCGGGCCAAGAGACCCAGTACTTC.